This record looks at one T cell receptor (beta chain) sequence and its context. The antigen is undetermined. The data originate from a study of T cell responses to AZD1222 COVID-19 vaccine. Germline CDR1 MNHEY, CDR2 SVGEGT. The CDR3 contains 19 residues. Trimming took 2 bases from V and 2 from J; bases not matched to a gene: 13. The study, taken as a whole, reports: Just a handful of AZD1222 recipients tested seropositive at baseline. White British people made up most donors, females outnumbered males, and clonal diversity was possibly underestimated. Scientists sampled the repertoires only once the peak T cell response had passed.

Assay: immunoSEQ multiplex PCR; the TCRdb copy retains only in-frame clones and omits some. Seen here are some 150,000 clones, 88% observed once, and the top ten hold around 2.3%. Sequencing was performed on peripheral blood, taken on day 0 of AZD1222 vaccination. The TCR originated in an adult in good health. V is TRBV6-2 or TRBV6-3 and J is TRBJ2-1; TRBD2 matches at 9 bases. The CDR3 reads CASSYPTKGREGPYNEQFF. The CDR3 coding sequence is TGTGCCAGCAGTTACCCAACAAAGGGGCGGGAGGGCCCCTACAATGAGCAGTTCTTC.